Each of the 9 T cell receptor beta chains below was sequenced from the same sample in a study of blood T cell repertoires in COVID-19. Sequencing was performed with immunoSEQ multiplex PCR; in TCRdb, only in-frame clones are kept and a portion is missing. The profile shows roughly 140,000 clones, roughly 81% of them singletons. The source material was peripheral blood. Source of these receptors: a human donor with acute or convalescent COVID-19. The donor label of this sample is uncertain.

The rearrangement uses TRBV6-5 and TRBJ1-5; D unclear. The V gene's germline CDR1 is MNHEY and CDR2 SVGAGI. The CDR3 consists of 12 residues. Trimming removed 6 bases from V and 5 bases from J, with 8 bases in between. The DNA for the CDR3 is TGTGCCAGCAGGGAGTATTATCAGCCCCAGCATTTT. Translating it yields CASREYYQPQHF.

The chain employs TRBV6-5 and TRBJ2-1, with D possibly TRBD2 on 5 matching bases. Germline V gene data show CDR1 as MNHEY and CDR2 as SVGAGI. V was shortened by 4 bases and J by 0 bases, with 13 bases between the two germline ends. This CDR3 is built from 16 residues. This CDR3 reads CASSSVAWSSYNEQFF. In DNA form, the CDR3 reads TGTGCCAGCAGTTCTGTAGCGTGGAGCTCCTACAATGAGCAGTTCTTC.

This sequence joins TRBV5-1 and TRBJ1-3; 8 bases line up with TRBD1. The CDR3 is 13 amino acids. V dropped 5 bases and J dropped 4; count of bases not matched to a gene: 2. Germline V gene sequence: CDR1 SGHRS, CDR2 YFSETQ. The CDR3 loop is CASRTGDGNTIYF. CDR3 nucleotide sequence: TGCGCCAGCAGGACAGGGGACGGAAACACCATATATTTT.

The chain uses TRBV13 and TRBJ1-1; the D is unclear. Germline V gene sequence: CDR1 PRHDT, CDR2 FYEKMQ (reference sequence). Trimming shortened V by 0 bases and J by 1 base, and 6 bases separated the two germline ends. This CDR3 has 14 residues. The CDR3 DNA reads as TGTGCCAGCAGCTTAGGCGCCGGGAACACTGAAGCTTTCTTT. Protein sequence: CASSLGAGNTEAFF. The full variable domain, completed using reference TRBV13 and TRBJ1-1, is AAGVIQSPRHLIKEKRETATLKCYPIPRHDTVYWYQQGPGQDPQFLISFYEKMQSDKGSIPDRFSAQQFSDYHSELNMSSLELGDSALYFCASSLGAGNTEAFFGQGTRLTVV.

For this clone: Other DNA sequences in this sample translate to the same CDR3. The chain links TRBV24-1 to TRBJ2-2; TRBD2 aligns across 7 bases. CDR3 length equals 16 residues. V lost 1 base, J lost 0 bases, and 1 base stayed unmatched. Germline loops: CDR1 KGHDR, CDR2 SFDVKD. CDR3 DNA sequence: TGTGCCACCAGTGATTTAAGCGGGGCGAACACCGGGGAGCTGTTTTTT. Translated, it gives CATSDLSGANTGELFF.

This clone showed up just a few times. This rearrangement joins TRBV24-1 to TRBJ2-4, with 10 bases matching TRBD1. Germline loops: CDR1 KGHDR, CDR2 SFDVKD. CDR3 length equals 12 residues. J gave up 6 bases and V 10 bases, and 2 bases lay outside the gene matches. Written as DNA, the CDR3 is TGTGCCACAGGACAGGGGGGAAACATTCAGTACTTC. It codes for CATGQGGNIQYF.

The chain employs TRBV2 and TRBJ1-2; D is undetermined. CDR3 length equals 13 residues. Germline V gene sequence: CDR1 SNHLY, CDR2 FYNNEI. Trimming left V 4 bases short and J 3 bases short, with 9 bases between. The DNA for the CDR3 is TGTGCCAGCAGTGCGGCCGGAGACTATGGCTACACCTTC. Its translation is CASSAAGDYGYTF.

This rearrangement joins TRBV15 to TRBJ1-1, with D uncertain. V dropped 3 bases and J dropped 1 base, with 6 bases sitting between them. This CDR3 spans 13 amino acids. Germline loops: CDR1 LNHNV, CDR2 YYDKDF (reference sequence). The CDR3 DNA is TGTGCCACCAGCAGTACTCCGAACACTGAAGCTTTCTTT. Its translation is CATSSTPNTEAFF.

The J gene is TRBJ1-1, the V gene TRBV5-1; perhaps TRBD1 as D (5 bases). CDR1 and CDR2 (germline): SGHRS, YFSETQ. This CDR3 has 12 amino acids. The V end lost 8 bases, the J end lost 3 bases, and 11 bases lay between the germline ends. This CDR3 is CASRDSHTEAFF. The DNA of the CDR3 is TGCGCCAGTCGAGACAGTCACACTGAAGCTTTCTTT.